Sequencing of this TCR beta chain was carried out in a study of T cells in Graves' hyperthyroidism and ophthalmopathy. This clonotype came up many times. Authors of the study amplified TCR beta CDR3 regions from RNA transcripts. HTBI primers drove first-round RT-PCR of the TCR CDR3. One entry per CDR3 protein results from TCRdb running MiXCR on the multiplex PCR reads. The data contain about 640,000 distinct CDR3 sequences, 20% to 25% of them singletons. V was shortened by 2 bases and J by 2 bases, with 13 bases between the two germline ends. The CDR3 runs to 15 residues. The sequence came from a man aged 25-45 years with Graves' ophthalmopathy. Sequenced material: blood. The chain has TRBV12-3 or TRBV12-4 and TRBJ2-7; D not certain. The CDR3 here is CASSLTGGITYEQYF. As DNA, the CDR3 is TGTGCCAGCAGTTTAACCGGCGGAATAACCTACGAGCAGTACTTC.